These T cell receptor beta chains were read from a single sample in a study of T-cell reconstitution after alpha-beta-depleted transplantation in children. TCRdb reanalysed the PCR reads using MiXCR and keeps one entry per CDR3 protein. Altogether 500,000 to 600,000 distinct CDR3 sequences are present, approximately 32% being singletons, with the ten largest covering approximately 2.3%. Specimen: PBMCs from the stem cell graft donor, collected from the stem cell graft. Receptor source: a human donor who donated a stem cell graft to a child with aplastic anemia. The CDR3 runs from the conserved cysteine through the conserved F or W. Each record gives: V gene, D gene, clone size, J gene, CDR3 protein, CDR3 DNA. D genes are given only for firm matches. Clone size is stated in some rows and not others, as once, few, many or a class when expanded.

v_call: TRBV5-4
d_call: NA
clone_size: few
j_call: TRBJ1-2
cdr3_aa: CASSLVSWDNAGYTF
cdr3_nt: TGTGCCAGCAGCTTGGTTTCGTGGGACAACGCTGGCTACACCTTC

v_call: TRBV10-3
d_call: TRBD1
clone_size: NA
j_call: TRBJ2-7
cdr3_aa: CAIRTGTENNEQYF
cdr3_nt: TGTGCCATCAGAACCGGGACAGAGAATAACGAGCAGTACTTC

v_call: TRBV30
d_call: TRBD1
clone_size: once
j_call: TRBJ1-2
cdr3_aa: CAWSALGTGGQGYTF
cdr3_nt: TGTGCCTGGAGTGCCCTAGGGACAGGGGGACAAGGCTACACCTTC

v_call: TRBV9
d_call: TRBD1
clone_size: few
j_call: TRBJ1-1
cdr3_aa: CASSVDQHRGGSEAFF
cdr3_nt: TGTGCCAGCAGCGTGGACCAACACAGGGGGGGGTCTGAAGCTTTCTTT

v_call: TRBV7-8
d_call: NA
clone_size: many
j_call: TRBJ1-1
cdr3_aa: CASSRGQTEAFF
cdr3_nt: TGTGCCAGCAGCCGAGGACAGACTGAAGCTTTCTTT

v_call: TRBV29-1
d_call: NA
clone_size: NA
j_call: TRBJ2-1
cdr3_aa: CSVAAGAYNEQFF
cdr3_nt: TGCAGCGTTGCGGCAGGGGCGTACAATGAGCAGTTCTTC

v_call: TRBV5-1
d_call: TRBD2
clone_size: once
j_call: TRBJ2-1
cdr3_aa: CASSPGTSGSSQFF
cdr3_nt: TGCGCCAGCAGCCCTGGGACTAGCGGGAGCTCTCAGTTCTTC

v_call: TRBV18
d_call: NA
clone_size: NA
j_call: TRBJ2-1
cdr3_aa: CASSPILRENEQFF
cdr3_nt: TGTGCCAGCTCACCAATTCTGAGGGAAAATGAGCAGTTCTTC

v_call: TRBV4-3
d_call: TRBD1
clone_size: NA
j_call: TRBJ1-1
cdr3_aa: CASSQDFDRGTEAFF
cdr3_nt: TGCGCCAGCAGCCAAGATTTCGACAGGGGAACTGAAGCTTTCTTT

v_call: TRBV18
d_call: NA
clone_size: NA
j_call: TRBJ2-5
cdr3_aa: CASSPLRDPLGETQYF
cdr3_nt: TGTGCCAGCTCACCACTTCGAGACCCGCTCGGGGAGACCCAGTACTTC

v_call: TRBV9
d_call: TRBD1
clone_size: few
j_call: TRBJ1-2
cdr3_aa: CASSDRPGTGYGYTF
cdr3_nt: TGTGCCAGCAGCGATAGACCCGGGACAGGGTATGGCTACACCTTC

v_call: TRBV9
d_call: NA
clone_size: few
j_call: TRBJ2-3
cdr3_aa: CASSPGGLGADTQYF
cdr3_nt: TGTGCCAGCAGCCCCGGGGGGCTGGGGGCAGATACGCAGTATTTT

v_call: TRBV20-1
d_call: TRBD2
clone_size: NA
j_call: TRBJ2-5
cdr3_aa: CSALAGQETQYF
cdr3_nt: TGCAGTGCTTTAGCGGGACAAGAGACCCAGTACTTC